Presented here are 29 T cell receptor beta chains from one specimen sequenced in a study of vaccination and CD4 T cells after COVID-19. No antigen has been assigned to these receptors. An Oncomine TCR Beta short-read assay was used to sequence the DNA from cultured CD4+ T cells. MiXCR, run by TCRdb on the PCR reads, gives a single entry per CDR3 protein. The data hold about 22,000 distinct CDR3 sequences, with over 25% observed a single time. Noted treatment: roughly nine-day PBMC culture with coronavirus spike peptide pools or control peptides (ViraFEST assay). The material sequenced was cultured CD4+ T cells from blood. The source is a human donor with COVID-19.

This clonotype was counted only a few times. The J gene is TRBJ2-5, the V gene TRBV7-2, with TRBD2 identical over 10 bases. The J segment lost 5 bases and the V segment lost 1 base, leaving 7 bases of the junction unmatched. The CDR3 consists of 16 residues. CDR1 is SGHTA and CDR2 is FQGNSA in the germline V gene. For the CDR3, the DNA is TGTGCCAGCAGCTTAGGTCTAGCGGGGGTTAGGGAGACCCAGTACTTC. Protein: CASSLGLAGVRETQYF.

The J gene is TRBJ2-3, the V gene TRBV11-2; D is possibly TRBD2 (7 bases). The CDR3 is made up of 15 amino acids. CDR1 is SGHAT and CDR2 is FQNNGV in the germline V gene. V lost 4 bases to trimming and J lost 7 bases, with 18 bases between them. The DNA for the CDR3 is TGTGCCAGCAGCTACAGCGGGGACAACTGGTATACGCAGTATTTT. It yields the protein CASSYSGDNWYTQYF.

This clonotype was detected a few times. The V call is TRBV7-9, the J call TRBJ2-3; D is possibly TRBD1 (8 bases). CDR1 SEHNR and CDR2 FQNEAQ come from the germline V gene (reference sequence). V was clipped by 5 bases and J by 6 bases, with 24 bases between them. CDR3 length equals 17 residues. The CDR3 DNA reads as TGTGCCAGCAGCCCCCCGGGGGGTAACAGGGGGTTGGATACGCAGTATTTT. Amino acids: CASSPPGGNRGLDTQYF.

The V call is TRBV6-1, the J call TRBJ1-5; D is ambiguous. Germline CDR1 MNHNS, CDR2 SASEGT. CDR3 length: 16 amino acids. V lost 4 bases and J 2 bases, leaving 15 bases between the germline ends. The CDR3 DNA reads TGTGCCAGCAGTGGCTTCGGTGGGGTCCGCAATCAGCCCCAGCATTTT. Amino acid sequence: CASSGFGGVRNQPQHF.

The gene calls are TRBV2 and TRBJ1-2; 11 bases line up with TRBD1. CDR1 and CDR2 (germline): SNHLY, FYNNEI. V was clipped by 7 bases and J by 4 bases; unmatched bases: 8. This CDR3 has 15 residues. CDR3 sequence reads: CASTGQGVMGYGYTF. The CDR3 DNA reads TGTGCCAGCACGGGACAGGGGGTTATGGGCTATGGCTACACCTTC.

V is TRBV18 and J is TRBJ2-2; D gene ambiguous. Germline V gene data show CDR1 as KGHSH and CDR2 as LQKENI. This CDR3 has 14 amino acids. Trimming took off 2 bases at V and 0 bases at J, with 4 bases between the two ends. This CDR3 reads CASSPAANTGELFF. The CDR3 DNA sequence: TGTGCCAGCTCACCAGCGGCGAACACCGGGGAGCTGTTTTTT.

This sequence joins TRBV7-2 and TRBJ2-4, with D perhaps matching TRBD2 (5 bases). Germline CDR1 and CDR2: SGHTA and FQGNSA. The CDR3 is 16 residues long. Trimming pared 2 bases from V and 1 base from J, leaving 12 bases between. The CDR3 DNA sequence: TGTGCCAGCAGCTTAACCGGGGAGAGGGCCAAAAACATTCAGTACTTC. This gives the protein CASSLTGERAKNIQYF.

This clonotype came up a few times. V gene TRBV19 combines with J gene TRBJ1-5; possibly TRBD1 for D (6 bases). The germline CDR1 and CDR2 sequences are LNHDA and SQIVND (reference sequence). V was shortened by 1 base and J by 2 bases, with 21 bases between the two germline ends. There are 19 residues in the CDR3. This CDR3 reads CASSIVGRGWGRGNQPQHF. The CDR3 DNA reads TGTGCCAGTAGTATAGTTGGCAGGGGTTGGGGAAGGGGCAATCAGCCCCAGCATTTT.

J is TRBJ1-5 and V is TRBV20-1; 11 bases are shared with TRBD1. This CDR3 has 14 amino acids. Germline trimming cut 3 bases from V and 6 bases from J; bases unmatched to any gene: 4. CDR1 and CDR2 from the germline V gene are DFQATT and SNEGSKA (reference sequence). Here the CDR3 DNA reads TGCAGTGCTAGCCGGGGACAGGGGGTTCAGCCCCAGCATTTT. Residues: CSASRGQGVQPQHF.

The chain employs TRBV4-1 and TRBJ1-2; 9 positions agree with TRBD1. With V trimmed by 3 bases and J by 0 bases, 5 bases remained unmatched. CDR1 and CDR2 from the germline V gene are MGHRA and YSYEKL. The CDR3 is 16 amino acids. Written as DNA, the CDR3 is TGCGCCAGCAGCCAGGACAGGGGATTAACTAACTATGGCTACACCTTC. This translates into CASSQDRGLTNYGYTF.

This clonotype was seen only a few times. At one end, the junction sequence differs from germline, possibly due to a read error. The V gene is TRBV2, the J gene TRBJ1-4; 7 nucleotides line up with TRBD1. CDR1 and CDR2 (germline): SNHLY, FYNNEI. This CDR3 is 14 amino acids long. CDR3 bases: TGTGCCAGCGGCAAGGGCAGGGGGAATGAAAAAGTGTTTTTT. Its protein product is CASGKGRGNEKVFF.

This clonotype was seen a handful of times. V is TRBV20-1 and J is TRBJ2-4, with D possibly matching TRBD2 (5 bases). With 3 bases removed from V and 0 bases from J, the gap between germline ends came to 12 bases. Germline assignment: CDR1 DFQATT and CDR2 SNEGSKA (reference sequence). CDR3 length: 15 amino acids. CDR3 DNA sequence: TGCAGTGCTAGTGCGAAGCGGTTAGCCAAAAACATTCAGTACTTC. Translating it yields CSASAKRLAKNIQYF.

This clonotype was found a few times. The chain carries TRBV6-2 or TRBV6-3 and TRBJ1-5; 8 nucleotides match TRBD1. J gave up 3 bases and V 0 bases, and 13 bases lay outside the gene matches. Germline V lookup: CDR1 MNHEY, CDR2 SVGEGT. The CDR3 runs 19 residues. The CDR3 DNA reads TGTGCCAGCAGTTACTCTGTGTTAAGACAGGGGACCATCAATCAGCCCCAGCATTTT. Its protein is CASSYSVLRQGTINQPQHF.

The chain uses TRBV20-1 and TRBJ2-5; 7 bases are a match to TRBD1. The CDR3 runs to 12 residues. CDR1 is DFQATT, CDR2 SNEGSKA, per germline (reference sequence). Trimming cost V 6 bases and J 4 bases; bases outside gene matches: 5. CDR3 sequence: CSATDRVETQYF. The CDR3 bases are TGCAGTGCAACTGACAGGGTAGAGACCCAGTACTTC.

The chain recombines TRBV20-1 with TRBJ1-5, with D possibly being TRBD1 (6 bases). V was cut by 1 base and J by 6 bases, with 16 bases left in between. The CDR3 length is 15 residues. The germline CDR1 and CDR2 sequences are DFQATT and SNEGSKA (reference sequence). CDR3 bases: TGCAGTGCTAGAGGACGGACAGAGCAGGGTCAGCCCCAGCATTTT. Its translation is CSARGRTEQGQPQHF.

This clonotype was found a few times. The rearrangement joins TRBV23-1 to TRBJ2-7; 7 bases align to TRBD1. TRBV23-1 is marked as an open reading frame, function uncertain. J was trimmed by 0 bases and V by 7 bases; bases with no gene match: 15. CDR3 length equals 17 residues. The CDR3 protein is CASTALGDREFSYEQYF. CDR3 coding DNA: TGCGCCAGCACCGCGCTAGGAGACAGGGAATTCTCCTACGAGCAGTACTTC.

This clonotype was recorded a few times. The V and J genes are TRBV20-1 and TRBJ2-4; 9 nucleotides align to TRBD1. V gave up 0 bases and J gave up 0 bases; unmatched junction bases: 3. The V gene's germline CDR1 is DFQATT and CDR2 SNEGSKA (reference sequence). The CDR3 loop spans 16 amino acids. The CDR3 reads CSARDSGQGAKNIQYF. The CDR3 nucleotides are TGCAGTGCTAGAGATTCGGGACAGGGAGCCAAAAACATTCAGTACTTC.

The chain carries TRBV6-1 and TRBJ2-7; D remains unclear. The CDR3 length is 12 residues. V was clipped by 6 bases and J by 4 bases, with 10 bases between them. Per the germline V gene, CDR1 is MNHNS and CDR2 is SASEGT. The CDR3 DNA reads TGTGCCAGCAGCCCCGCCGGGTACGAGCAGTACTTC. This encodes CASSPAGYEQYF.

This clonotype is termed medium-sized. CDR3 amino acids: CASSSYQGDDYGYTF. Written as DNA, the CDR3 is TGTGCCAGCAGCTCGTACCAGGGTGATGACTATGGCTACACCTTC. This rearrangement joins TRBV7-9 to TRBJ1-2; a weak D match, TRBD1 (5 bases). The CDR3 is 15 residues long. V lost 4 bases, J lost 3 bases, and 15 bases lay in between. The germline V gene encodes CDR1 SEHNR and CDR2 FQNEAQ (reference sequence).

The CDR3 DNA follows: TGTGCCAGCAGAACCAGGAACACTGAAGCTTTCTTT. Protein sequence: CASRTRNTEAFF. The chain uses TRBV25-1 and TRBJ1-1; D is unclear. V shed 6 bases and J shed 1 base, with 6 bases lying between them. CDR1 and CDR2 (germline): MGHDK, SYGVNS. This CDR3 has 12 residues.

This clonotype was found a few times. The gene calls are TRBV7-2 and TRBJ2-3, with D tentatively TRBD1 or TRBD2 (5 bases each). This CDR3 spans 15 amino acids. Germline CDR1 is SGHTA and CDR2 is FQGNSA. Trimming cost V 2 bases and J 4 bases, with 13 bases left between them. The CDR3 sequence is CASSLQYGAADTQYF. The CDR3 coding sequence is TGTGCCAGCAGCTTACAATACGGGGCGGCAGATACGCAGTATTTT.

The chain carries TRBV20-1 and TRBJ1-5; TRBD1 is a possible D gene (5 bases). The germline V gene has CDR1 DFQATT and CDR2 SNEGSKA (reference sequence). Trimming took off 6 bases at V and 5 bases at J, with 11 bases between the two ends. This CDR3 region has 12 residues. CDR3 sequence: CSAKVGDQPQHF. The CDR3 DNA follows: TGCAGTGCGAAGGTGGGGGATCAGCCCCAGCATTTT.

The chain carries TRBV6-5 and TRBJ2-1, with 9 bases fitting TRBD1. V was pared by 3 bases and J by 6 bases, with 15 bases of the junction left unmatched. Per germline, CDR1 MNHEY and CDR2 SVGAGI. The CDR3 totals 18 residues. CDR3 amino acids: CASSYYVNPGQGGNEQFF. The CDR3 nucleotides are TGTGCCAGCAGTTATTACGTAAACCCGGGACAGGGTGGCAATGAGCAGTTCTTC.

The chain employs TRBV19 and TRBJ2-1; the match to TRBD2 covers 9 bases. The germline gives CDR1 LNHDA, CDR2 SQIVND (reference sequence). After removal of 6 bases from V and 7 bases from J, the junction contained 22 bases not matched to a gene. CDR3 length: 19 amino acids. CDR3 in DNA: TGTGCCAGTAGCCCACAGGAGACTAGCGGATACTCTACTGAAAATGAGCAGTTCTTC. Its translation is CASSPQETSGYSTENEQFF.

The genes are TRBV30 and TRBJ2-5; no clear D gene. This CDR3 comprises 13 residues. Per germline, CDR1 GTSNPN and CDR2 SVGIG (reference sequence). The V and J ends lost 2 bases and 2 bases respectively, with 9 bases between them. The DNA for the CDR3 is TGTGCCTGGAGTCCTACACATCAAGAGACCCAGTACTTC. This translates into CAWSPTHQETQYF.

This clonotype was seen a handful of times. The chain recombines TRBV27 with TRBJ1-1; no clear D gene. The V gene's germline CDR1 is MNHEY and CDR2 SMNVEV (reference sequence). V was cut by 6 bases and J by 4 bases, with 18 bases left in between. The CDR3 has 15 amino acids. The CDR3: CASSPDYFGVTEAFF. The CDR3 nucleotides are TGTGCCAGCAGCCCAGATTATTTCGGAGTCACTGAAGCTTTCTTT.

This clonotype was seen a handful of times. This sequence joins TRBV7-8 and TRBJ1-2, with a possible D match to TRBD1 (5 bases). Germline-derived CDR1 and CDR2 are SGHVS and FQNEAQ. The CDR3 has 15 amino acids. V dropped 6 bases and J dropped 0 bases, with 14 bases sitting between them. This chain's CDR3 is CASSVRDGANYGYTF. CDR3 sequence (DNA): TGTGCCAGCAGTGTTCGGGACGGAGCTAACTATGGCTACACCTTC. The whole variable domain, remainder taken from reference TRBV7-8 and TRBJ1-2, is GAGVSQSPRYKVAKRGQDVALRCDPISGHVSLFWYQQALGQGPEFLTYFQNEAQLDKSGLPSDRFFAERPEGSVSTLKIQRTQQEDSAVYLCASSVRDGANYGYTFGSGTRLTVV.

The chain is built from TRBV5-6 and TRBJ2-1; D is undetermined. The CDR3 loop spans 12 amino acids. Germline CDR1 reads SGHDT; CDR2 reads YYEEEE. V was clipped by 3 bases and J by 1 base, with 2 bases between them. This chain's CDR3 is CASSWSYNEQFF. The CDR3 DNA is TGTGCCAGCAGCTGGTCCTACAATGAGCAGTTCTTC.

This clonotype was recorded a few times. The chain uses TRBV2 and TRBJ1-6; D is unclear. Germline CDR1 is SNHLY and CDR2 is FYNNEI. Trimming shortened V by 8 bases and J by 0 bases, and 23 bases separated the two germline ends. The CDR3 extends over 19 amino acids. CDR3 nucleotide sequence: TGTGCCAGCCAGCTCACTAGTCCCCAGGTGGGCTCCTATAATTCACCCCTCCACTTT. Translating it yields CASQLTSPQVGSYNSPLHF.